This T cell receptor beta chain was recovered during a study of T cell repertoires in cytomegalovirus infection. This clonotype was counted at least ten times. Its matching antigen is unknown. Germline CDR1 and CDR2: SGHTA and FQGNSA. The CDR3 has 15 residues. V was shortened by 5 bases and J by 4 bases, with 16 bases between the two germline ends. TCRdb independently ran MiXCR on the reads; one entry per CDR3 protein. There are approximately 250,000 distinct CDR3 sequences in the sample; approximately 9% occur only once, and roughly 16% lies in the top ten. Study results and limitations: In two of eight donors, the top clonotype was HLA-C-restricted CMV-specific.

Sequenced input: PBMCs. The clonotype originates from a human donor in good health (CMV status not recorded). Some clones in this sample may be carry-over from other donors' samples. The V and J genes are TRBV7-2 and TRBJ2-3; D perhaps matches TRBD2 (5 bases). This chain's CDR3 is CASSRAEIEADTQYF. CDR3 nucleotide sequence: TGTGCCAGCAGCCGAGCGGAGATTGAGGCAGATACGCAGTATTTT.